These 27 T cell receptor beta chains share one sample of origin, sequenced in a study of CD4 T cells in relation to SARS-CoV-2 and coronaviruses. These receptors have no identified antigens. The unexposed donors gave CD4+ T cells in about 2010-2019, prior to COVID-19. The cells were cultured for under twelve days before CD4+ T cells were isolated. The method was immunoSEQ multiplex PCR; TCRdb's version includes in-frame clones alone and lacks a portion of them. The repertoire holds around 23,000 clones, with around 70% as singletons. The sequenced material came from CD4+ T cells from PBMCs, cultured in vitro. The source of these receptors is a human donor in good health.

The rearrangement joins TRBV18 to TRBJ2-7; tentatively, D is TRBD2 (7 bases). V lost 2 bases and J 1 base, leaving 12 bases between the germline ends. CDR3 length: 15 residues. Germline CDR1 KGHSH, CDR2 LQKENI. The CDR3, as DNA: TGTGCCAGCTCACCAGGGGGGGGGCCATCCTACGAGCAGTACTTC. This gives the protein CASSPGGGPSYEQYF.

The V call is TRBV7-3, the J call TRBJ2-3; TRBD2 is a possible D gene (6 bases). The CDR3 loop spans 16 amino acids. Trimming took 3 bases from V and 4 from J, leaving 17 bases between them. The germline V gene has CDR1 SGHTA and CDR2 FQGTGA. CDR3 DNA: TGTGCCAGCAGCTTCGGCAATTCGGGAGCGCCAGATACGCAGTATTTT. Protein: CASSFGNSGAPDTQYF. Full variable domain (outside the CDR3, taken from reference TRBV7-3 and TRBJ2-3): GAGVSQTPSNKVTEKGKYVELRCDPISGHTALYWYRQSLGQGPEFLIYFQGTGAADDSGLPNDRFFAVRPEGSVSTLKIQRTERGDSAVYLCASSFGNSGAPDTQYFGPGTRLTVL.

This clone was seen just once. The rearrangement joins TRBV12-3 or TRBV12-4 to TRBJ2-5; D gene uncertain. The CDR3 spans 12 residues. Trimming took off 7 bases at V and 1 base at J, with 7 bases between the two ends. This chain's CDR3 is CASNNLQETQYF. In nucleotides, the CDR3 is TGTGCCAGCAATAACCTCCAAGAGACCCAGTACTTC.

About this clone: Other nucleotide sequences in the sample specify the same CDR3. V usage is TRBV7-9 and J usage is TRBJ2-1, with D unresolved. The CDR3 length is 13 residues. The ends were cut back, 1 base at V and 9 bases at J, with 10 bases in the middle. Per germline, CDR1 SEHNR and CDR2 FQNEAQ (reference sequence). The CDR3 region has the DNA TGTGCCAGCAGCTTAGGCGGTGTGAGTGAGCAGTTCTTC. Protein: CASSLGGVSEQFF.

The CDR3 bases are TGTGCCAGCTCGCCCTCCAGGGAAAGACCCCTCCACTTT. This translates into CASSPSRERPLHF. The V and J genes are TRBV18 and TRBJ1-6, with D possibly matching TRBD1 (5 bases). The germline V gene encodes CDR1 KGHSH and CDR2 LQKENI. V was clipped by 6 bases and J by 12 bases, with 15 bases between them. The CDR3 runs to 13 residues.

This chain uses TRBV5-1 with TRBJ1-3; D not resolved. Trimming removed 0 bases from V and 0 bases from J, with 13 bases in between. The CDR3 covers 17 residues. Germline assignment: CDR1 SGHRS and CDR2 YFSETQ. DNA of the CDR3: TGCGCCAGCAGCTTGGCCTCGGCAGGAAGCTCTGGAAACACCATATATTTT. Protein product: CASSLASAGSSGNTIYF.

The chain is built from TRBV11-2 and TRBJ2-5; TRBD2 agrees at 10 bases. Germline V lookup: CDR1 SGHAT, CDR2 FQNNGV. The CDR3 extends over 15 amino acids. V shed 2 bases, J shed 5 bases, and the junction held 5 bases outside the gene matches. Here the CDR3 DNA reads TGTGCCAGCAGCTTATTCACGACTAGCGGGGAGACCCAGTACTTC. Amino acid sequence: CASSLFTTSGETQYF.

This rearrangement joins TRBV28 to TRBJ1-2, with D hard to call. Trimming left V 5 bases short and J 4 bases short, with 14 bases between. Per germline, CDR1 MDHEN and CDR2 SYDVKM. The CDR3 totals 14 residues. Here the CDR3 DNA reads TGTGCCAGCAGTCCCCGGTGGGTTAGCTATGGCTACACCTTC. Translated, it gives CASSPRWVSYGYTF.

The genes are TRBV29-1 and TRBJ2-7; D may be TRBD1 or TRBD2 (6 bases each). The V end was cut by 3 bases, the J end by 2 bases, with 14 bases between. The CDR3 extends over 14 amino acids. From germline, CDR1 is SQVTM and CDR2 ANQGSEA. Here the CDR3 reads CSVDPRGPTYEQYF. CDR3 coding DNA: TGCAGCGTTGACCCCCGGGGGCCTACCTACGAGCAGTACTTC.

The chain recombines TRBV20-1 with TRBJ2-5; D gene unclear. The germline V gene encodes CDR1 DFQATT and CDR2 SNEGSKA (reference sequence). Between the trimmed V and J ends, which lost 5 bases and 5 bases, there was a span of 9 bases. CDR3 length: 11 residues. DNA for the CDR3: TGCAGTGCTTCCTCGGGTGAGACCCAGTACTTC. This translates into CSASSGETQYF.

The CDR3 protein is CASSQVYDSDTQYF. The DNA of the CDR3 is TGTGCCAGCAGCCAAGTCTACGATAGCGATACGCAGTATTTT. This chain joins TRBV3-1 (or the pseudogene TRBV3-2) and TRBJ2-3; no clear D. V gave up 1 base and J gave up 6 bases, with 11 bases separating them. CDR1 and CDR2 from the germline V gene are LGHDT and YNNKEL (reference sequence). The CDR3 runs 14 residues.

This chain uses TRBV5-4 with TRBJ1-1; D might be TRBD1 (5 bases). CDR3 size: 14 residues. Trimming left V 4 bases short and J 3 bases short, with 13 bases between. Germline loops: CDR1 SGHNT, CDR2 YYREEE (reference sequence). CDR3 DNA: TGTGCCAGCAGCATAAAGAGGGGAGACACTGAAGCTTTCTTT. Its translation is CASSIKRGDTEAFF.

The chain uses TRBV3-1 (or the pseudogene TRBV3-2) and TRBJ2-4, with 7 bases fitting TRBD2. The CDR3 has 15 residues. J gave up 5 bases and V 0 bases, and 4 bases lay outside the gene matches. From germline, CDR1 is LGHDT and CDR2 YNNKEL (reference sequence). The CDR3, as DNA: TGTGCCAGCAGCCAAGAGATGCTAGCGGAAAACATTCAGTACTTC. It specifies CASSQEMLAENIQYF.

The CDR3 region is CASSQWRRGRANEQFF. Written as DNA, the CDR3 is TGTGCCAGCAGCCAATGGCGGCGCGGGAGGGCCAATGAGCAGTTCTTC. The chain couples TRBV14 to TRBJ2-1; 9 bases are a match to TRBD2. The CDR3 totals 16 residues. The V and J ends lost 2 bases and 6 bases, in that order; junction bases with no gene match: 8. Per germline, CDR1 SGHDN and CDR2 FVKESK.

The V and J genes are TRBV2 and TRBJ1-2; 9 bases are shared with TRBD1. In germline, CDR1 is SNHLY, CDR2 FYNNEI. The ends lost 6 bases at V and 5 bases at J; junction bases unmatched: 7. The CDR3 has 14 residues. The chain's CDR3 is CASRADRGGYGYTF. In nucleotides, the CDR3 is TGTGCCAGCAGAGCCGACAGGGGGGGTTATGGCTACACCTTC. Variable domain in full (rest from reference TRBV2 and TRBJ1-2): EPEVTQTPSHQVTQMGQEVILRCVPISNHLYFYWYRQILGQKVEFLVSFYNNEISEKSEIFDDQFSVERPDGSNFTLKIRSTKLEDSAMYFCASRADRGGYGYTFGSGTRLTVV.

The count of this clone is one. Here the CDR3 DNA reads TGTGCCAGCAGTTACAGGGCGGAGGCTGAGCAGTTCTTC. Translated: CASSYRAEAEQFF. This chain links TRBV6-2 or TRBV6-3 with TRBJ2-1, with D possibly being TRBD2 (5 bases). V lost 2 bases to trimming and J lost 9 bases, with 11 bases between them. CDR3 size: 13 residues. Germline V lookup: CDR1 MNHEY, CDR2 SVGEGT.

The V and J genes are TRBV19 and TRBJ1-2; the D gene is possibly TRBD1 (6 bases). Trimming removed 7 bases from V and 6 bases from J, with 18 bases in between. The CDR3 runs 14 residues. Germline V gene lookup returns CDR1 LNHDA and CDR2 SQIVND (reference sequence). This CDR3 reads CASIDATGIDGYTF. CDR3 DNA sequence: TGTGCCAGTATTGACGCGACAGGAATTGATGGCTACACCTTC.

This chain connects TRBV21-1 to TRBJ1-5. TRBV21-1 is tagged as a pseudogene. This CDR3 is built from 14 residues. CDR3 amino acids: CASSNRGLRQPQHF. The CDR3 DNA reads TGTGCCAGCAGCAACCGGGGTTTGCGGCAGCCCCAGCATTTT.

The V gene is TRBV4-2, the J gene TRBJ1-2, with 7 bases lining up with TRBD1. The CDR3 is 13 residues long. Trimming removed 3 bases from V and 5 bases from J; junction bases left unmatched: 3. Germline V lookup: CDR1 LGHNA, CDR2 YNFKEQ. CDR3 nucleotide sequence: TGTGCCAGCAGCCAGACGGGACAGTATGGCTACACCTTC. It is translated as CASSQTGQYGYTF.

The chain couples TRBV27 to TRBJ2-3, with D uncertain. Germline CDR1 MNHEY, CDR2 SMNVEV (reference sequence). V lost 8 bases and J 8 bases, leaving 8 bases between the germline ends. The CDR3 loop spans 10 amino acids. CDR3 sequence reads: CASGSPTQYF. Here the CDR3 DNA reads TGTGCCAGCGGCTCGCCTACGCAGTATTTT.

V is TRBV19 and J is TRBJ2-7; unclear D gene. Trimming stripped 3 bases from V and 5 bases from J, with 14 bases between. The germline V gene has CDR1 LNHDA and CDR2 SQIVND (reference sequence). The CDR3 length is 14 residues. CDR3 amino acids: CASSIGDGRDEQYF. Written as DNA, the CDR3 is TGTGCCAGTAGTATCGGTGACGGTCGGGACGAGCAGTACTTC.

A single count supports this clone. CDR3 in amino acids: CASSLGSETQYF. The CDR3 coding sequence is TGTGCCAGCAGCTTAGGTTCTGAGACCCAGTACTTC. The rearrangement joins TRBV7-9 to TRBJ2-5; the D is unclear. Germline CDR1 reads SEHNR; CDR2 reads FQNEAQ (reference sequence). This CDR3 region has 12 residues. V was cut by 1 base and J by 5 bases, with 5 bases left in between.

This chain links TRBV28 with TRBJ1-5; possible D gene TRBD1, 6 bases. V gave up 10 bases and J gave up 6 bases, with 19 bases separating them. The CDR3 totals 14 residues. Germline V gene sequence: CDR1 MDHEN, CDR2 SYDVKM. The CDR3 DNA follows: TGTGCCACCCTCATAGGGGGGGCGAGTCAGCCCCAGCATTTT. Amino acid sequence: CATLIGGASQPQHF.

The gene calls are TRBV5-5 and TRBJ2-1; 7 nucleotides align to TRBD1. Germline lookup yields CDR1 SGHKS and CDR2 YYEKEE (reference sequence). Unmatched junction bases numbered 3, after V lost 0 bases and J lost 6 bases. CDR3 length: 14 amino acids. CDR3 loop: CASSLGQGPNEQFF. As DNA, the CDR3 is TGTGCCAGCAGCTTGGGACAGGGTCCCAATGAGCAGTTCTTC.

The chain employs TRBV29-1 and TRBJ2-7, with 8 bases matching TRBD2. CDR1 is SQVTM and CDR2 is ANQGSEA in the germline V gene. After removal of 7 bases from V and 3 bases from J, the junction contained 8 bases not matched to a gene. CDR3 length: 13 amino acids. CDR3: CSALERESYEQYF. CDR3 coding DNA: TGCAGCGCCCTCGAGCGGGAGAGCTACGAGCAGTACTTC.

The V gene is TRBV2, the J gene TRBJ2-2; TRBD2 matches at 10 bases. CDR1 and CDR2 from the germline V gene are SNHLY and FYNNEI. J lost 9 bases, V lost 6 bases, and 7 bases had no gene match. This CDR3 has 14 residues. The CDR3 reads CASSERTSGRELFF. For the CDR3, the DNA is TGTGCCAGCAGCGAACGAACTAGCGGGAGGGAGCTGTTTTTT. Using reference TRBV2 and TRBJ2-2 for the parts outside the CDR3, the full variable domain is EPEVTQTPSHQVTQMGQEVILRCVPISNHLYFYWYRQILGQKVEFLVSFYNNEISEKSEIFDDQFSVERPDGSNFTLKIRSTKLEDSAMYFCASSERTSGRELFFGEGSRLTVL.

The chain carries TRBV3-1 (or the pseudogene TRBV3-2) and TRBJ2-1, with TRBD2 identical over 10 bases. Trimming removed 4 bases from V and 6 bases from J; junction bases left unmatched: 9. Germline CDR1 and CDR2: LGHDT and YNNKEL (reference sequence). The CDR3 runs to 16 residues. The CDR3 DNA sequence: TGTGCCAGCAGCCCTACCGGGACTAGCGCCTCCAATGAGCAGTTCTTC. Its translation: CASSPTGTSASNEQFF.